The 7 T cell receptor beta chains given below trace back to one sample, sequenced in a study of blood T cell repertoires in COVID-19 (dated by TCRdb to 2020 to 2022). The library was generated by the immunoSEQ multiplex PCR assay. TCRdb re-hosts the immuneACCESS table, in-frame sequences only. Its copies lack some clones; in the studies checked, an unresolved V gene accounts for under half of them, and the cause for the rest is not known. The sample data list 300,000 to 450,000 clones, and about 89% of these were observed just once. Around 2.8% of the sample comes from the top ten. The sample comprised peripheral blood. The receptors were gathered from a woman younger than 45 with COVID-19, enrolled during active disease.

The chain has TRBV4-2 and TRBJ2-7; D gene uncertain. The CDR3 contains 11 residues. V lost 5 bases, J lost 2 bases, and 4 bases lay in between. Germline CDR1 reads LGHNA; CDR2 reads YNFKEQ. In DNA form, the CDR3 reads TGTGCCAGCAGCTCTACCTACGAGCAGTACTTC. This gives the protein CASSSTYEQYF.

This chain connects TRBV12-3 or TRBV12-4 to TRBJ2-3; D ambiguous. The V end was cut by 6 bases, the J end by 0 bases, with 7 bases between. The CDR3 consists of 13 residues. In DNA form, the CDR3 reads TGTGCCAGCAGCCGAGGAAGCACAGATACGCAGTATTTT. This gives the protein CASSRGSTDTQYF.

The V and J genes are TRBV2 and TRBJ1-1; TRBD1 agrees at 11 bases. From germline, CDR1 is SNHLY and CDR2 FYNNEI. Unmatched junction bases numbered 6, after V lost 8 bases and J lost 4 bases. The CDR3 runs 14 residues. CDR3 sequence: CASGRGTGGTEAFF. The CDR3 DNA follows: TGTGCCAGCGGCCGGGGGACAGGGGGCACTGAAGCTTTCTTT.

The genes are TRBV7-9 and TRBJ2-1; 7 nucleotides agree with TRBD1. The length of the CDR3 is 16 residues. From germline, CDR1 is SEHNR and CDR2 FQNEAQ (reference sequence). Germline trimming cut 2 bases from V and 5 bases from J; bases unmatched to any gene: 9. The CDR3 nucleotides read TGTGCCAGCAGCTTACCATACAGGGGTGCCAACAATGAGCAGTTCTTC. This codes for CASSLPYRGANNEQFF.

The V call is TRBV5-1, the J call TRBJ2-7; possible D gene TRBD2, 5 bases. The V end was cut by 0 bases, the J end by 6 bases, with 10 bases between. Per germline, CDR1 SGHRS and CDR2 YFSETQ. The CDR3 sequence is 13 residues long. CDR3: CASSLVGGSEQYF. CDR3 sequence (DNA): TGCGCCAGCAGCTTGGTTGGCGGGTCCGAGCAGTACTTC.

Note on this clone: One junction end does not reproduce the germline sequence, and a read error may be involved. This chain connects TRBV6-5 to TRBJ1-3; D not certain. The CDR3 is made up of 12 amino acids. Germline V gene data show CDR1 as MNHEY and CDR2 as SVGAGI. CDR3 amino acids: CASTDTRRVWDF. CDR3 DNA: TGTGCCAGCACCGACACCCGGAGGGTCTGGGATTTT.

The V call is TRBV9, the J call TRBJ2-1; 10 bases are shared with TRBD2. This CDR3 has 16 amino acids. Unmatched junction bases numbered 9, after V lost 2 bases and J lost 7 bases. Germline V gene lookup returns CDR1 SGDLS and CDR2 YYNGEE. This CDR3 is CASSVWVAGGTNEQFF. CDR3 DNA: TGTGCCAGCAGCGTTTGGGTAGCGGGGGGAACAAATGAGCAGTTCTTC. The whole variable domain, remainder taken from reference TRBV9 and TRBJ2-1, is DSGVTQTPKHLITATGQRVTLRCSPRSGDLSVYWYQQSLDQGLQFLIQYYNGEERAKGNILERFSAQQFPDLHSELNLSSLELGDSALYFCASSVWVAGGTNEQFFGPGTRLTVL.